The 26 T cell receptor beta chains presented below share a single source sample, sequenced in a study of blood T cell repertoires in COVID-19. Measured with immunoSEQ multiplex PCR; TCRdb has only the in-frame clones, and not every one. Among around 200,000 clones listed, roughly nine tenths were seen once. Input material: peripheral blood. These receptors all come from a man between 35 and 55 years old with acute or convalescent COVID-19.

J is TRBJ1-5 and V is TRBV6-5; D might be TRBD1 (5 bases). V was pared by 6 bases and J by 4 bases, with 13 bases between. CDR3 length: 14 amino acids. The germline V gene has CDR1 MNHEY and CDR2 SVGAGI. CDR3 amino acids: CASSLEKGNQPQHF. The CDR3 DNA follows: TGTGCCAGCAGCCTGGAAAAGGGGAATCAGCCCCAGCATTTT.

This clone was observed a handful of times. CDR3 sequence: CASSPQGAGGMQFF. The CDR3 DNA sequence: TGTGCCAGCAGTCCTCAGGGAGCGGGGGGGATGCAGTTCTTC. The V and J genes are TRBV6-5 and TRBJ2-1; 10 positions match TRBD2. CDR3 length: 14 amino acids. CDR1 MNHEY and CDR2 SVGAGI come from the germline V gene. Losses at the gene ends were 5 bases for V and 12 bases for J; bases not matched to a gene: 10.

The chain joins TRBV10-1 to TRBJ1-1, with TRBD1 matching 10 bases. The CDR3 has 12 residues. Germline lookup yields CDR1 WNHNN and CDR2 SYGVQD (reference sequence). The junction had 3 bases not matched to a gene; V was cut back by 3 bases and J by 11 bases. CDR3 residues: CASSDRDRGAFF. The DNA for the CDR3 is TGCGCCAGCAGTGACCGGGACAGGGGTGCTTTCTTT.

This sequence joins TRBV5-5 and TRBJ2-7, with 8 bases aligning to TRBD1. V lost 3 bases and J lost 0; bases outside the gene matches: 8. Germline CDR1 SGHKS, CDR2 YYEKEE (reference sequence). The length of the CDR3 is 16 residues. Here the CDR3 DNA reads TGTGCCAGCAGCTGGCTTCGGACAGGGAGCTCCTACGAGCAGTACTTC. It is translated as CASSWLRTGSSYEQYF.

The CDR3 nucleotides are TGTGCCACCTCGGGGGGGGCAGGTCAGCCCCAGCATTTT. It is translated as CATSGGAGQPQHF. The gene calls are TRBV28 and TRBJ1-5; tentatively, D is TRBD1 (6 bases). CDR1 and CDR2 from the germline V gene are MDHEN and SYDVKM. The V end lost 10 bases, the J end lost 6 bases, and 16 bases lay between the germline ends. This CDR3 spans 13 amino acids.

The sample holds one count of this clone. The V and J genes are TRBV6-6 and TRBJ1-5; D might be TRBD1 (6 bases). This CDR3 has 14 amino acids. The V end was cut by 4 bases, the J end by 4 bases, with 11 bases between. Germline CDR1 reads MNHNY; CDR2 reads SVGAGI (reference sequence). CDR3 DNA: TGTGCCAGCAGTTCAGAAACAGGGAATCAGCCCCAGCATTTT. Amino acid sequence: CASSSETGNQPQHF.

The chain carries TRBV27 and TRBJ2-7, with 8 bases matching TRBD2. Germline V gene lookup returns CDR1 MNHEY and CDR2 SMNVEV (reference sequence). V dropped 5 bases and J dropped 0; count of bases not matched to a gene: 6. The CDR3 contains 15 residues. CDR3: CASSSTAGVSYEQYF. The CDR3 nucleotides read TGTGCCAGCAGTAGTACAGCGGGGGTCTCCTACGAGCAGTACTTC.

V and J are TRBV7-9 and TRBJ2-7; 7 bases align to TRBD2. This CDR3 spans 16 amino acids. The J segment lost 2 bases and the V segment lost 5 bases, leaving 12 bases of the junction unmatched. Germline V lookup: CDR1 SEHNR, CDR2 FQNEAQ (reference sequence). As DNA, the CDR3 is TGTGCCAGCAGCCACTCCATGGGGGGGATCACCTACGAGCAGTACTTC. This codes for CASSHSMGGITYEQYF. The full variable domain, in which reference TRBV7-9 and TRBJ2-7 provide the parts outside the CDR3, is DTGVSQNPRHKITKRGQNVTFRCDPISEHNRLYWYRQTLGQGPEFLTYFQNEAQLEKSRLLSDRFSAERPKGSFSTLEIQRTEQGDSAMYLCASSHSMGGITYEQYFGPGTRLTVT.

The chain carries TRBV4-1 and TRBJ1-1; the match to TRBD1 covers 9 bases. This CDR3 region has 17 residues. V dropped 3 bases and J dropped 0; count of bases not matched to a gene: 8. Per germline, CDR1 MGHRA and CDR2 YSYEKL. The CDR3 loop is CASSHEGQGRLNTEAFF. The CDR3 DNA follows: TGCGCCAGCAGCCACGAAGGACAGGGGAGATTGAACACTGAAGCTTTCTTT.

The J gene is TRBJ2-7, the V gene TRBV7-2; possible D gene TRBD2, 5 bases. This CDR3 is 15 amino acids long. Trimming cost V 5 bases and J 1 base, with 15 bases left between them. Germline CDR1 reads SGHTA; CDR2 reads FQGNSA. Here the CDR3 DNA reads TGTGCCAGCAGCCTAGGAGCGGACGCTTCCTACGAGCAGTACTTC. Its protein product is CASSLGADASYEQYF.

The rearrangement uses TRBV10-3 and TRBJ1-1; possible D gene TRBD1, 6 bases. Germline CDR1 and CDR2: ENHRY and SYGVKD. The CDR3 contains 15 residues. V shed 4 bases and J shed 1 base, with 13 bases lying between them. The CDR3 sequence is CAISGAGTRNTEAFF. CDR3 DNA: TGTGCCATCAGTGGGGCCGGGACAAGGAACACTGAAGCTTTCTTT.

Of note for this clone: The sample has other DNA sequences that encode this CDR3 too. This chain connects TRBV5-1 to TRBJ2-7, with TRBD1 matching 7 bases. The V and J ends lost 0 bases and 4 bases, in that order; junction bases with no gene match: 7. This CDR3 is built from 15 residues. Germline CDR1 is SGHRS and CDR2 is YFSETQ. This CDR3 is CASSLAETGLYEQYF. CDR3 sequence (DNA): TGCGCCAGCAGCTTGGCAGAGACAGGGCTGTACGAGCAGTACTTC.

The genes are TRBV19 and TRBJ1-4, with unresolved D. In germline, CDR1 is LNHDA, CDR2 SQIVND (reference sequence). The CDR3 is made up of 15 amino acids. V dropped 8 bases and J dropped 0 bases, with 13 bases sitting between them. The CDR3 bases are TGTGCCAGTTCCGCGGGGAAAACAACTAATGAAAAACTGTTTTTT. The encoded protein is CASSAGKTTNEKLFF.

The chain joins TRBV21-1 to TRBJ1-2; TRBD1, the table's D call, lacks a check against the DNA. TRBV21-1 is annotated as a pseudogene. This CDR3 has 15 residues. The CDR3 loop is CASSKQQGRRYGYTF. The CDR3, as DNA: TGTGCCAGCAGCAAACAACAGGGAAGGCGGTATGGCTACACCTTC.

The J gene is TRBJ2-5, the V gene TRBV7-2; 12 positions match TRBD2. CDR1 is SGHTA and CDR2 is FQGNSA in the germline V gene. V shed 4 bases, J shed 5 bases, and the junction held 2 bases outside the gene matches. This CDR3 contains 14 residues. As DNA, the CDR3 is TGTGCCAGCAGCTCAGGACTAGCGGGGGAGACCCAGTACTTC. Its translation is CASSSGLAGETQYF.

The chain uses TRBV4-1 and TRBJ2-7; 9 bases are shared with TRBD1. This CDR3 is 14 amino acids long. The V gene's germline CDR1 is MGHRA and CDR2 YSYEKL. Trimming took 2 bases from V and 5 from J; bases not matched to a gene: 4. The CDR3 sequence: CASSQSTGGNEQYF. Written as DNA, the CDR3 is TGCGCCAGCAGCCAAAGTACAGGGGGCAACGAGCAGTACTTC.

The V and J genes are TRBV28 and TRBJ1-6, with a weak D call TRBD1 (5 bases). The germline CDR1 and CDR2 sequences are MDHEN and SYDVKM. The CDR3 covers 14 residues. Between the trimmed V and J ends, which lost 3 bases and 5 bases, there was a span of 8 bases. The CDR3 spells CASSFGGDNSPLHF. As DNA, the CDR3 is TGTGCCAGCAGTTTTGGGGGGGATAATTCACCCCTCCACTTT.

The chain recombines TRBV19 with TRBJ2-2; 7 bases line up with TRBD1. V dropped 3 bases and J dropped 0; count of bases not matched to a gene: 7. Per the germline V gene, CDR1 is LNHDA and CDR2 is SQIVND (reference sequence). This CDR3 region has 17 residues. CDR3: CASSIGPGTANTGELFF. The CDR3 DNA reads TGTGCCAGTAGTATCGGGCCCGGGACAGCGAACACCGGGGAGCTGTTTTTT.

The J gene is TRBJ1-1, the V gene TRBV10-1; 12 nucleotides align to TRBD1. V was clipped by 5 bases and J by 4 bases; unmatched bases: 11. The CDR3 is made up of 17 amino acids. The germline V gene encodes CDR1 WNHNN and CDR2 SYGVQD (reference sequence). CDR3 protein: CASSTGTGGSLGTEAFF. The DNA for the CDR3 is TGCGCCAGCAGTACCGGGACAGGGGGCTCGTTGGGCACTGAAGCTTTCTTT.

This chain joins TRBV7-9 and TRBJ1-2, with 9 bases that match TRBD1. Germline lookup yields CDR1 SEHNR and CDR2 FQNEAQ (reference sequence). The CDR3 sequence is 14 residues long. V gave up 5 bases and J gave up 7 bases; unmatched junction bases: 8. The CDR3 loop is CASSPWDREGGYTF. CDR3 nucleotides: TGTGCCAGCAGCCCCTGGGACAGGGAGGGTGGCTACACCTTC.

The V call is TRBV5-1, the J call TRBJ1-6; tentative D call: TRBD1 (6 bases). The germline V and J ends were trimmed by 5 bases and 7 bases, with 13 bases remaining between them. The CDR3 loop spans 14 amino acids. Per germline, CDR1 SGHRS and CDR2 YFSETQ. CDR3 protein: CASSLQGTNSPLHF. CDR3 DNA sequence: TGCGCCAGCAGTCTTCAGGGGACGAATTCACCCCTCCACTTT. Full variable domain (remainder filled in from reference TRBV5-1 and TRBJ1-6): KAGVTQTPRYLIKTRGQQVTLSCSPISGHRSVSWYQQTPGQGLQFLFEYFSETQRNKGNFPGRFSGRQFSNSRSEMNVSTLELGDSALYLCASSLQGTNSPLHFGNGTRLTVT.

The sample holds one count of this clone. CDR3 loop: CASRTLGGRAGYTGELFF. The CDR3 bases are TGTGCCAGTAGGACCCTCGGCGGGAGGGCCGGATACACCGGGGAGCTGTTTTTT. V is TRBV19 and J is TRBJ2-2, with 9 bases fitting TRBD2. From germline, CDR1 is LNHDA and CDR2 SQIVND (reference sequence). This CDR3 spans 18 amino acids. With 6 bases clipped from V and 3 bases from J, the junction kept 14 bases outside the gene matches.

This CDR3 is CASSSSGSRNEQFF. The CDR3 nucleotides are TGTGCCAGCAGTTCTAGCGGGAGTAGAAATGAGCAGTTCTTC. This sequence joins TRBV27 and TRBJ2-1, with TRBD2 matching over 10 bases. Looked up from germline, CDR1 is MNHEY and CDR2 is SMNVEV (reference sequence). J lost 7 bases, V lost 4 bases, and 4 bases had no gene match. CDR3 size: 14 residues.

V gene TRBV6-5 combines with J gene TRBJ1-5; TRBD1 is a possible D gene (5 bases). The CDR3 is 15 residues long. The ends were cut back, 0 bases at V and 5 bases at J, with 11 bases in the middle. Germline CDR1 and CDR2: MNHEY and SVGAGI. The CDR3 here is CASSYSSRVDQPQHF. CDR3 sequence (DNA): TGTGCCAGCAGTTACTCTTCCAGGGTGGATCAGCCCCAGCATTTT.

The chain couples TRBV6-6 to TRBJ1-1, with 9 nucleotides matching TRBD1. CDR3 length: 16 residues. Germline V lookup: CDR1 MNHNY, CDR2 SVGAGI (reference sequence). V gave up 5 bases and J gave up 1 base; unmatched junction bases: 8. The CDR3 DNA sequence: TGTGCCAGCAGTCCGAGAAACAGGGGGCCGAACACTGAAGCTTTCTTT. Amino acids: CASSPRNRGPNTEAFF.

This chain connects TRBV6-5 to TRBJ2-3, with D perhaps TRBD2 (5 bases). The CDR3 runs to 15 residues. V was cut by 10 bases and J by 0 bases, with 17 bases left in between. Germline V lookup: CDR1 MNHEY, CDR2 SVGAGI. CDR3 sequence (DNA): TGTGCCACCCGGAGGCAGCTAACTAGCACAGATACGCAGTATTTT. Translating it yields CATRRQLTSTDTQYF.